This T cell receptor beta chain derives from a study of blood T cell repertoires in COVID-19. In the original processing: Counts of nucleated cells, estimated from reference gene primer amplification, were obtained. The repertoire was sequenced with immunoSEQ multiplex PCR; TCRdb's copy has only in-frame clones and lacks some. Clone size and the V and J calls come from that table; the DNA yielded D and trimming. In the table there are around 150,000 clones, around four fifths of which are singletons. The germline gives CDR1 ENHRY, CDR2 SYGVKD. The length of the CDR3 is 16 residues. Trimming pared 0 bases from V and 6 bases from J, leaving 16 bases between.

The source material was peripheral blood. The J gene is TRBJ2-3, the V gene TRBV10-3, with D hard to call. This sequence originates from a woman of 80 years or more with acute or convalescent COVID-19. In DNA form, the CDR3 reads TGTGCCATCAGTGAGTCTGCCTCCAGGTCTGAGGATACGCAGTATTTT. It encodes CAISESASRSEDTQYF.